The 9 T cell receptor beta chains below were found in one sample sequenced in a study of blood T cell repertoires in COVID-19 (dated by TCRdb to about 2020). The library was produced with the immunoSEQ multiplex PCR assay. In TCRdb, the immuneACCESS table is reduced to in-frame sequences with V and J assigned. These tables do not hold every clone; where another copy was compared, an unresolved V gene accounts for under half, and the others remain unexplained. Within this sample are 170,000 or so clones, with roughly 88% of them counted one time only. Less than 3.5% of the sample is held by the ten biggest clonotypes. The specimen sequenced was peripheral blood. The receptor set was obtained from a woman aged 55 to 70 with acute or convalescent COVID-19.

The chain joins TRBV7-9 to TRBJ1-4; possibly TRBD1 for D (6 bases). This CDR3 contains 16 residues. Deletions cut 1 base from V and 5 bases from J, with 14 bases between. Germline CDR1 SEHNR, CDR2 FQNEAQ (reference sequence). The CDR3 protein is CASSLGGQLLNEKLFF. DNA for the CDR3: TGTGCCAGCAGCTTAGGAGGACAGCTCTTGAATGAAAAACTGTTTTTT.

The V gene is TRBV7-2, the J gene TRBJ2-7; D may be TRBD2 (5 bases). In germline, CDR1 is SGHTA, CDR2 FQGNSA. V dropped 3 bases and J dropped 2 bases, with 11 bases sitting between them. This CDR3 is 14 amino acids long. CDR3 in amino acids: CASSFSPGTYEQYF. CDR3 sequence (DNA): TGTGCCAGCAGCTTCTCCCCCGGGACCTACGAGCAGTACTTC.

This chain uses TRBV25-1 with TRBJ1-2; D is ambiguous. Trimming pared 4 bases from V and 8 bases from J, leaving 17 bases between. Germline V gives CDR1 MGHDK, CDR2 SYGVNS. This CDR3 spans 14 amino acids. CDR3 DNA: TGTGCCAGCAGTGTGGCTGTAACGGGCGGGGGCTACACCTTC. This codes for CASSVAVTGGGYTF.

The chain recombines TRBV2 with TRBJ1-6; D possibly corresponds to TRBD1 (5 bases). Deletions cut 4 bases from V and 7 bases from J, with 14 bases between. CDR3 length equals 15 residues. Germline values: CDR1 SNHLY, CDR2 FYNNEI. CDR3 DNA sequence: TGTGCCAGCAGTGGATGGGGCCTTGGGAATTCACCCCTCCACTTT. It yields the protein CASSGWGLGNSPLHF.

The rearrangement uses TRBV3-1 (or the pseudogene TRBV3-2) and TRBJ1-1; maybe TRBD1 (6 bases). CDR1 is LGHDT and CDR2 is YNNKEL in the germline V gene (reference sequence). The CDR3 spans 16 residues. V was trimmed by 2 bases and J by 6 bases, leaving 19 bases between them. The CDR3 here is CASSQPLTGMGAEAFF. Written as DNA, the CDR3 is TGTGCCAGCAGCCAACCACTCACAGGGATGGGGGCTGAAGCTTTCTTT.

This chain uses TRBV19 with TRBJ1-2; 7 bases map to TRBD1. CDR1 LNHDA and CDR2 SQIVND come from the germline V gene (reference sequence). The CDR3 runs to 13 residues. The ends lost 1 base at V and 10 bases at J; junction bases unmatched: 6. This chain's CDR3 is CASSIGDRAAYTF. CDR3 nucleotides: TGTGCCAGTAGTATAGGCGACAGGGCCGCCTACACCTTC.

The chain uses TRBV19 and TRBJ1-6; D might be TRBD1 (6 bases). Trimming took off 0 bases at V and 6 bases at J, with 12 bases between the two ends. The CDR3 length is 16 residues. Germline V lookup: CDR1 LNHDA, CDR2 SQIVND (reference sequence). CDR3 sequence: CASSIDGQRVNSPLHF. The DNA for the CDR3 is TGTGCCAGTAGTATAGATGGACAGCGCGTTAATTCACCCCTCCACTTT.

The chain recombines TRBV4-1 with TRBJ2-7; perhaps TRBD2 as D (6 bases). The CDR3 sequence is 16 residues long. Between the trimmed V and J ends, which lost 0 bases and 2 bases, there was a span of 14 bases. CDR1 MGHRA and CDR2 YSYEKL come from the germline V gene. CDR3 amino acids: CASSQDQGGRTYEQYF. The CDR3 DNA sequence: TGCGCCAGCAGCCAAGATCAGGGTGGGAGGACCTACGAGCAGTACTTC.

The rearrangement joins TRBV6-2 or TRBV6-3 to TRBJ2-7, with D maybe TRBD1 (5 bases). The V gene lost 3 bases and the J gene lost 3 bases, with 12 bases spanning the gap. The CDR3 contains 14 residues. The germline V gene has CDR1 MNHEY and CDR2 SVGEGT. DNA of the CDR3: TGTGCCAGCAGTTATAGGCAGGGATTCTACGAGCAGTACTTC. The encoded protein is CASSYRQGFYEQYF.